Listed here is a single TCR beta chain. Next came a second PCR, run for about 7 to 12 cycles, which used a sample-barcoded 5' primer along with a J-beta primer mix. MiXCR was run by TCRdb on the 5' RACE reads, yielding one entry per CDR3 protein. The sample has about 800,000 distinct CDR3 sequences; approximately 25% are singletons. This entry belongs to a study of blood T cells in healthy people across ages. The V end was cut by 6 bases, the J end by 0 bases, with 15 bases between. The CDR3 extends over 15 amino acids. The germline V gene encodes CDR1 DFQATT and CDR2 SNEGSKA (reference sequence). The data were also submitted as part of a second study, on T cells of mothers and their children.

V is TRBV20-1 and J is TRBJ1-3, with D perhaps matching TRBD1 (6 bases). The sample consisted of blood. This TCR was sampled from a boy aged 10-17 years in good health. The CDR3 is CSALSRGYSGNTIYF. In DNA form, the CDR3 reads TGCAGTGCCCTTTCCAGGGGCTACTCTGGAAACACCATATATTTT.